Below, 5 T cell receptor beta chains from the same sample are listed, as sequenced in a study of lymphopenia after photon versus proton radiotherapy. Libraries were prepared by immunoSEQ multiplex PCR; TCRdb keeps only in-frame clonotypes and omits some of them. The sample has approximately 170,000 clones, 70% to 90% seen once. The sequences come from peripheral blood, collected from a patient treated with photon-based radiotherapy. These receptor sequences come from a man aged 45-65 years with gastric cancer.

J is TRBJ1-4 and V is TRBV5-4, with 9 bases identical to TRBD1. Germline values: CDR1 SGHNT, CDR2 YYREEE (reference sequence). This CDR3 comprises 17 residues. With 3 bases clipped from V and 0 bases from J, the junction kept 6 bases outside the gene matches. CDR3 nucleotides: TGTGCCAGCAGCTCTACCGGGACAGGGACAACTAATGAAAAACTGTTTTTT. Its translation: CASSSTGTGTTNEKLFF.

V is TRBV7-9 and J is TRBJ2-1; 11 bases are shared with TRBD2. CDR1 is SEHNR and CDR2 is FQNEAQ in the germline V gene (reference sequence). The CDR3 length is 15 residues. After removal of 2 bases from V and 4 bases from J, the junction contained 1 base not matched to a gene. The CDR3 is CASSLPSGRYNEQFF. Written as DNA, the CDR3 is TGTGCCAGCAGCTTACCTAGCGGGAGGTACAATGAGCAGTTCTTC.

The V call is TRBV27, the J call TRBJ2-7; D ambiguous. Germline lookup yields CDR1 MNHEY and CDR2 SMNVEV (reference sequence). V lost 5 bases and J lost 0, with 11 bases in between. The CDR3 loop spans 14 amino acids. CDR3 sequence reads: CASSPSSSSYEQYF. In nucleotides, the CDR3 is TGTGCCAGCAGTCCCTCCTCAAGCTCCTACGAGCAGTACTTC.

CDR3 sequence reads: CASSFRDRGNYEQYF. CDR3 nucleotide sequence: TGTGCCAGCAGTTTCCGGGACAGGGGCAACTACGAGCAGTACTTC. The chain uses TRBV6-5 and TRBJ2-7; 10 positions agree with TRBD1. Looked up from germline, CDR1 is MNHEY and CDR2 is SVGAGI. The ends lost 4 bases at V and 3 bases at J; junction bases unmatched: 6. There are 15 residues in the CDR3.

This chain uses TRBV6-6 with TRBJ2-3; D is unresolved. Germline CDR1 is MNHNY and CDR2 is SVGAGI (reference sequence). Trimming took off 6 bases at V and 0 bases at J, with 4 bases between the two ends. The length of the CDR3 is 12 residues. The CDR3 loop is CASSRSTDTQYF. The CDR3 DNA reads TGTGCCAGCAGCCGAAGCACAGATACGCAGTATTTT.